This passage covers 25 T cell receptor beta chains from one sample sequenced in a study of early T cells in non-severe SARS-CoV-2 infection. TCRdb recomputed calls from the 5' RACE reads with MiXCR, one row per CDR3 protein. Here the sample spans over 90,000 distinct CDR3 sequences, about 12% being singletons. The source was whole blood, collected at baseline. Every receptor here comes from an adult who was a healthcare worker with PCR-confirmed SARS-CoV-2 infection or an uninfected control (not recorded which).

In its sample, this clonotype was seen a few times. This chain connects TRBV7-6 to TRBJ2-5; the match to TRBD2 covers 8 bases. With 7 bases clipped from V and 3 bases from J, the junction kept 13 bases outside the gene matches. The CDR3 loop spans 16 amino acids. Germline V CDR1 and CDR2: SGHVS, FNYEAQ. In nucleotides, the CDR3 is TGTGCCAGCACCCTAGCATGGCCAGCGGGGGAAGAGACCCAGTACTTC. This gives the protein CASTLAWPAGEETQYF.

The genes are TRBV15 and TRBJ2-7; no reliable D call. This CDR3 has 13 residues. V was trimmed by 1 base and J by 6 bases, leaving 10 bases between them. The germline CDR1 and CDR2 sequences are LNHNV and YYDKDF (reference sequence). The DNA of the CDR3 is TGTGCCACCAGCAGAGTTCCGTCTAGCGAGCAGTACTTC. This translates into CATSRVPSSEQYF.

The CDR3 DNA reads as TGCAGCGTTGGAGGGACATCAAGTCAACCTGAAGCTTTCTTT. This sequence encodes CSVGGTSSQPEAFF. V and J are TRBV29-1 and TRBJ1-1, with D perhaps matching TRBD1 (6 bases). This CDR3 contains 14 residues. The V end lost 4 bases, the J end lost 6 bases, and 18 bases lay between the germline ends. Germline CDR1 is SQVTM and CDR2 is ANQGSEA. The entire variable domain, with the rest obtained from reference TRBV29-1 and TRBJ1-1, is as follows: SAVISQKPSRDICQRGTSLTIQCQVDSQVTMMFWYRQQPGQSLTLIATANQGSEATYESGFVIDKFPISRPNLTFSTLTVSNMSPEDSSIYLCSVGGTSSQPEAFFGQGTRLTVV.

This clonotype was detected many times. V usage is TRBV7-9 and J usage is TRBJ2-1; D may be TRBD2 (6 bases). Trimming stripped 5 bases from V and 8 bases from J, with 19 bases between. This CDR3 contains 15 residues. CDR1 SEHNR and CDR2 FQNEAQ come from the germline V gene (reference sequence). The CDR3 loop reads CASSPSGGAGDEQFF. As DNA, the CDR3 is TGTGCCAGCAGCCCATCCGGTGGAGCGGGCGATGAGCAGTTCTTC.

The CDR3 reads CASSLNRDNEQFF. The CDR3 nucleotides are TGTGCCAGCAGTTTAAACAGGGACAATGAGCAGTTCTTC. The chain couples TRBV12-3 or TRBV12-4 to TRBJ2-1; D perhaps matches TRBD1 (6 bases). CDR3 length: 13 residues. Trimming pared 2 bases from V and 5 bases from J, leaving 7 bases between.

The V and J genes are TRBV7-3 and TRBJ2-3; D gene unclear. Germline V gene sequence: CDR1 SGHTA, CDR2 FQGTGA. The ends were cut back, 1 base at V and 6 bases at J, with 11 bases in the middle. The CDR3 is 14 residues long. CDR3 region: CASSLKPGYDTQYF. The CDR3 coding sequence is TGTGCCAGCAGCTTAAAACCGGGCTACGATACGCAGTATTTT.

This clonotype was counted at least ten times. V gene TRBV6-1 combines with J gene TRBJ1-1; D is possibly TRBD1 (6 bases). Germline CDR1 is MNHNS and CDR2 is SASEGT. Trimming took 8 bases from V and 1 from J, leaving 17 bases between them. This CDR3 spans 15 amino acids. The CDR3 region is CASQQGHAGNTEAFF. DNA for the CDR3: TGTGCCAGCCAACAGGGCCATGCTGGGAACACTGAAGCTTTCTTT.

This clonotype is categorized as medium-sized. This rearrangement joins TRBV7-6 to TRBJ1-6, with D unresolved. Per germline, CDR1 SGHVS and CDR2 FNYEAQ. V gave up 2 bases and J gave up 7 bases, with 9 bases separating them. This CDR3 has 14 residues. The CDR3 loop reads CASSLTPGNSPLHF. CDR3 DNA: TGTGCCAGCAGCTTAACGCCGGGCAATTCACCCCTCCACTTT.

The table lists this clonotype with many counts. The chain joins TRBV7-3 to TRBJ2-7; a possible D gene is TRBD2 (7 bases). The CDR3 is 16 residues long. CDR1 SGHTA and CDR2 FQGTGA come from the germline V gene. Trimming stripped 2 bases from V and 5 bases from J, with 19 bases between. This chain's CDR3 is CASSLGPTGSGNEQYF. Here the CDR3 DNA reads TGTGCCAGCAGCTTAGGCCCTACAGGGAGCGGGAACGAGCAGTACTTC.

With regard to this clonotype: This clone may be a read error of a much larger clone one base away. The gene calls are TRBV28 and TRBJ2-7; D may be TRBD1 (5 bases). The CDR3 has 14 residues. In germline, CDR1 is MDHEN, CDR2 SYDVKM. The CDR3 nucleotides read TGTGCCAACAGTCCTCACAGGTTTTCGTACGAGCAGTACTTC. The encoded protein is CANSPHRFSYEQYF.

This clonotype was detected ten times or more. The chain couples TRBV2 to TRBJ2-2, with 12 bases lining up with TRBD1. CDR3 size: 15 residues. Trimming at V came to 7 bases and at J to 7 bases, leaving 7 bases not matched to a gene. From germline, CDR1 is SNHLY and CDR2 FYNNEI. For the CDR3, the DNA is TGTGCCAGCAACCGGGACAGGGGGCGAGGCGGGGAGCTGTTTTTT. Translating it yields CASNRDRGRGGELFF. The complete variable domain, with remaining parts taken from reference TRBV2 and TRBJ2-2, reads EPEVTQTPSHQVTQMGQEVILRCVPISNHLYFYWYRQILGQKVEFLVSFYNNEISEKSEIFDDQFSVERPDGSNFTLKIRSTKLEDSAMYFCASNRDRGRGGELFFGEGSRLTVL.

This clonotype was counted a few times. The chain links TRBV5-1 to TRBJ2-2; unclear D gene. Germline CDR1 SGHRS, CDR2 YFSETQ. Deletions cut 0 bases from V and 3 bases from J, with 12 bases between. There are 16 residues in the CDR3. The DNA of the CDR3 is TGCGCCAGCAGCTTGGCCAGGAAAGGGTACACCGGGGAGCTGTTTTTT. Protein product: CASSLARKGYTGELFF.

The chain employs TRBV10-3 and TRBJ1-1; D might be TRBD1 (5 bases). Trimming stripped 0 bases from V and 1 base from J, with 12 bases between. Germline V CDR1 and CDR2: ENHRY, SYGVKD. The CDR3 has 16 amino acids. CDR3 sequence: CAISESGRTRNTEAFF. In nucleotides, the CDR3 is TGTGCCATCAGTGAGTCGGGAAGGACACGGAACACTGAAGCTTTCTTT.

J is TRBJ2-5 and V is TRBV19; D is perhaps TRBD2 (5 bases). Looked up from germline, CDR1 is LNHDA and CDR2 is SQIVND (reference sequence). V was cut by 6 bases and J by 1 base, with 15 bases left in between. The CDR3 runs to 15 residues. The CDR3 protein is CASRPGSSLQETQYF. The CDR3 DNA follows: TGTGCCAGTAGGCCCGGGTCTAGCCTCCAAGAGACCCAGTACTTC.

The V call is TRBV19, the J call TRBJ2-3, with TRBD2 identical over 7 bases. The CDR3 is made up of 14 amino acids. The germline CDR1 and CDR2 sequences are LNHDA and SQIVND (reference sequence). The junction had 3 bases not matched to a gene; V was cut back by 2 bases and J by 4 bases. The CDR3 protein is CASSIRGVPDTQYF. CDR3 DNA sequence: TGTGCCAGTAGTATACGGGGGGTCCCAGATACGCAGTATTTT.

In this sample, this clonotype turned up a few times. The V gene is TRBV11-2, the J gene TRBJ2-1; D is undetermined. The CDR3 totals 12 residues. Trimming shortened V by 5 bases and J by 9 bases, and 11 bases separated the two germline ends. Looked up from germline, CDR1 is SGHAT and CDR2 is FQNNGV. The CDR3 DNA sequence: TGTGCCAGCAGCCCACAAGGTATTGAGCAGTTCTTC. Translated: CASSPQGIEQFF.

The J gene is TRBJ1-2, the V gene TRBV12-3 or TRBV12-4, with 8 positions matching TRBD1. The CDR3 is 14 residues long. The J segment lost 4 bases and the V segment lost 6 bases, leaving 7 bases of the junction unmatched. CDR3 nucleotides: TGTGCCAGCAGCCCCTCTGGGACAGGCTATGGCTACACCTTC. Encoded protein: CASSPSGTGYGYTF.

This chain links TRBV20-1 with TRBJ2-7; 8 positions match TRBD2. J was trimmed by 6 bases and V by 6 bases; bases with no gene match: 10. This CDR3 has 13 amino acids. Germline V gene lookup returns CDR1 DFQATT and CDR2 SNEGSKA (reference sequence). The CDR3 region is CSANQAGAAEQYF. The CDR3 DNA reads TGCAGTGCCAACCAAGCGGGAGCTGCCGAGCAGTACTTC.

This clonotype has a count of ten or more. V gene TRBV12-3 or TRBV12-4 combines with J gene TRBJ2-3; 13 positions match TRBD2. Unmatched junction bases numbered 10, after V lost 3 bases and J lost 4 bases. The CDR3 spans 18 residues. CDR3 DNA sequence: TGTGCCAGCAGTTTCTGGCAGACTAGCGGGAGGTGGGCAGATACGCAGTATTTT. Protein: CASSFWQTSGRWADTQYF.

The chain is built from TRBV18 and TRBJ2-1; D unresolved. This CDR3 is 14 amino acids long. The germline V gene encodes CDR1 KGHSH and CDR2 LQKENI. V was shortened by 3 bases and J by 5 bases, with 11 bases between the two germline ends. DNA of the CDR3: TGTGCCAGCTCACCTGCCCTAGTCCACAATGAGCAGTTCTTC. Protein sequence: CASSPALVHNEQFF.

The rearrangement uses TRBV20-1 and TRBJ1-6; D uncertain. Trimming left V 3 bases short and J 18 bases short, with 15 bases between. CDR3 size: 11 residues. The germline V gene encodes CDR1 DFQATT and CDR2 SNEGSKA (reference sequence). CDR3 residues: CSARAGDRRHF. The CDR3 DNA follows: TGCAGTGCTAGGGCCGGGGATAGGCGCCACTTT.

The chain recombines TRBV20-1 with TRBJ1-5; 7 bases are shared with TRBD1. This CDR3 is built from 14 residues. The J segment lost 7 bases and the V segment lost 0 bases, leaving 6 bases of the junction unmatched. Per germline, CDR1 DFQATT and CDR2 SNEGSKA (reference sequence). CDR3 residues: CSARDRGGRQPQHF. As DNA, the CDR3 is TGCAGTGCTAGAGATCGAGGGGGCAGGCAGCCCCAGCATTTT.

This clonotype was found many times. The gene calls are TRBV7-2 and TRBJ1-2; unclear D gene. The CDR3 has 14 amino acids. V lost 1 base to trimming and J lost 7 bases, with 13 bases between them. CDR1 and CDR2 (germline): SGHTA, FQGNSA. CDR3 nucleotides: TGTGCCAGCAGCTTAGTCTTGAGGTCGAGTGGCTACACCTTC. Its protein is CASSLVLRSSGYTF.

The chain uses TRBV7-2 and TRBJ1-2; D not resolved. V was shortened by 5 bases and J by 5 bases, with 15 bases between the two germline ends. The CDR3 covers 14 residues. Germline-derived CDR1 and CDR2 are SGHTA and FQGNSA. CDR3 sequence (DNA): TGTGCCAGCAGCCCGGCGGGTCGAGTTTATGGCTACACCTTC. Translation gives CASSPAGRVYGYTF. The full variable domain, in which reference TRBV7-2 and TRBJ1-2 provide the parts outside the CDR3, is GAGVSQSPSNKVTEKGKDVELRCDPISGHTALYWYRQSLGQGLEFLIYFQGNSAPDKSGLPSDRFSAERTGGSVSTLTIQRTQQEDSAVYLCASSPAGRVYGYTFGSGTRLTVV.

The V call is TRBV7-6, the J call TRBJ2-3, with 12 bases matching TRBD2. V lost 6 bases, J lost 1 base, and 11 bases stayed unmatched. From germline, CDR1 is SGHVS and CDR2 FNYEAQ. The length of the CDR3 is 18 residues. Here the CDR3 DNA reads TGTGCCAGCAGTCTCCTAACCGGACTAGCGGGGCGCACAGATACGCAGTATTTT. It yields the protein CASSLLTGLAGRTDTQYF.